This TCR beta chain was documented in a study of blood T cell repertoires in COVID-19. Study background: From the United States, Italy and Spain came samples of acute and convalescent COVID-19. Nucleic acid was either cDNA or gDNA, and it came from T cells, B-cell-depleted T cells, or PBMCs.

The V and J ends lost 0 bases and 4 bases respectively, with 14 bases between them. Germline V CDR1 and CDR2: SGDLS, YYNGEE. The CDR3 loop spans 15 amino acids. Authors' data handling: Reference gene primer amplification gave nucleated cell count estimates. TCRdb's copy holds only in-frame clones and misses some; the assay was immunoSEQ multiplex PCR. That table furnishes V, J and clone size, whereas the DNA furnished D and trimming. The table has fewer than 130,000 clones, around 66% seen once; the top ten hold about 5.9%. V is TRBV9 and J is TRBJ2-7, with a possible D match to TRBD1 (6 bases). The sequence was collected from a man older than 75 with acute or convalescent COVID-19. Sequences were obtained from peripheral blood. DNA for the CDR3: TGTGCCAGCAGCGTAGGGCAGGGGAATTTTTACGAGCAGTACTTC. Protein: CASSVGQGNFYEQYF.